The source of this TCR beta chain is a study of T cell changes during pregnancy in multiple sclerosis. Using immunoSEQ multiplex PCR, the repertoire was profiled, and TCRdb retains in-frame clones only, with some absent. The table includes approximately 50,000 clones, roughly nine tenths detected once. CDR1 and CDR2 (germline): SGHDT, YYEEEE. Trimming stripped 0 bases from V and 7 bases from J, with 10 bases between. The CDR3 loop spans 13 amino acids. The source of this sequence is a female donor with multiple sclerosis, enrolled in a pregnancy study. This chain uses TRBV5-6 with TRBJ1-1, with D possibly matching TRBD1 (6 bases). Sequences were derived from CD8+ T cells from peripheral blood mononuclear cells, sampled after pregnancy. CDR3: CASSLGQVNEAFF. The CDR3 DNA is TGTGCCAGCAGCTTGGGACAGGTAAATGAAGCTTTCTTT.